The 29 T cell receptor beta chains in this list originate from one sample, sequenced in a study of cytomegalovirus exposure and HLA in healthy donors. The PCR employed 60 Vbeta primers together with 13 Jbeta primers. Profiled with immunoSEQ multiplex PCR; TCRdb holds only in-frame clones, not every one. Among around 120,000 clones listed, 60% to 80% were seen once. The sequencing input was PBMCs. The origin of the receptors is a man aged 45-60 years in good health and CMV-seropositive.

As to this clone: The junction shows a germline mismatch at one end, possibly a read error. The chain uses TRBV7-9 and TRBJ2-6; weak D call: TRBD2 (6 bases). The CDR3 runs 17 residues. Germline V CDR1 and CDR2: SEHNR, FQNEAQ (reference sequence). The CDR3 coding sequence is TGTTCCAGCAGCTTAGATGGGGGGTCAACTGGGGCCAACGTCCTGACTTTC. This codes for CSSSLDGGSTGANVLTF.

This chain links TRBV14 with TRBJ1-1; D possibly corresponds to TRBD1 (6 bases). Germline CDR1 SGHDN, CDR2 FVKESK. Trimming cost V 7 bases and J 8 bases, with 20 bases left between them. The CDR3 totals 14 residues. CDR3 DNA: TGTGCCAGCACCCCCCATATAGGGGGGGCGGAAGCTTTCTTT. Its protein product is CASTPHIGGAEAFF.

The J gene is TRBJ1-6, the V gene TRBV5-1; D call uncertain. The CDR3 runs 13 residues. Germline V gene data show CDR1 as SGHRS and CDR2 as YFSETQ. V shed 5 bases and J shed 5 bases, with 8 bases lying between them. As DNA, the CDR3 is TGCGCCAGCAGGTCCCAGGATAATTCACCCCTCCACTTT. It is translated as CASRSQDNSPLHF.

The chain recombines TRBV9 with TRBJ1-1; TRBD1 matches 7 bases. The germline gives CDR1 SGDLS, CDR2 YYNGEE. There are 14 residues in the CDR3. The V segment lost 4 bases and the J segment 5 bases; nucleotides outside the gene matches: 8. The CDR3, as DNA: TGTGCCAGCAGCACTGACAGGGTGGGGACTGAAGCTTTCTTT. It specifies CASSTDRVGTEAFF.

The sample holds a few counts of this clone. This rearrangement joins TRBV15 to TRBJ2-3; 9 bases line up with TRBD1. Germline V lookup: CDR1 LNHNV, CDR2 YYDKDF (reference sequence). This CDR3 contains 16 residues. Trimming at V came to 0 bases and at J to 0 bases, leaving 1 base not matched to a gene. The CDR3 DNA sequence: TGTGCCACCAGCAGAGAGGGGACAGGGAGCACAGATACGCAGTATTTT. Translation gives CATSREGTGSTDTQYF.

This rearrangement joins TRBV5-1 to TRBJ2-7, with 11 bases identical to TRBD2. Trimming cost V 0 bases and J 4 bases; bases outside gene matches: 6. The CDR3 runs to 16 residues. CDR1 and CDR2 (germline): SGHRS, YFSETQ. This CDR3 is CASSLGGTSGGYEQYF. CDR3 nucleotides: TGCGCCAGCAGCTTGGGTGGGACTAGCGGAGGGTACGAGCAGTACTTC.

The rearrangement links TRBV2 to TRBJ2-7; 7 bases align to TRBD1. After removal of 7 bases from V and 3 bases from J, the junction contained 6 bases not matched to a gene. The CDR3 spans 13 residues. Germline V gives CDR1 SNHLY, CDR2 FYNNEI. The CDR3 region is CASTSDRVYEQYF. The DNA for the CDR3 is TGTGCCAGCACCTCTGACAGGGTCTACGAGCAGTACTTC. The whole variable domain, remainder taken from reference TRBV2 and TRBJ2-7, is EPEVTQTPSHQVTQMGQEVILRCVPISNHLYFYWYRQILGQKVEFLVSFYNNEISEKSEIFDDQFSVERPDGSNFTLKIRSTKLEDSAMYFCASTSDRVYEQYFGPGTRLTVT.

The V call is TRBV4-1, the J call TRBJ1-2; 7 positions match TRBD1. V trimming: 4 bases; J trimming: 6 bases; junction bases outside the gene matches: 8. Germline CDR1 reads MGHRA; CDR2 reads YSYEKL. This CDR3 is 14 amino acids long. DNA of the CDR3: TGCGCCAGCAGCCCAGCCGGCAGGGGGAATGGCTACACCTTC. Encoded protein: CASSPAGRGNGYTF.

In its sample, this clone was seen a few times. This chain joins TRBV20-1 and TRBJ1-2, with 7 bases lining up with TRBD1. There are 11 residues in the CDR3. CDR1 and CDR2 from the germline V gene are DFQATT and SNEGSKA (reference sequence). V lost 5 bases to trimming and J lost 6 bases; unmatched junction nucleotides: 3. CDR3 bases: TGCAGTGCTCCAGGGGGACATGGCTACACCTTC. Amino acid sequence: CSAPGGHGYTF.

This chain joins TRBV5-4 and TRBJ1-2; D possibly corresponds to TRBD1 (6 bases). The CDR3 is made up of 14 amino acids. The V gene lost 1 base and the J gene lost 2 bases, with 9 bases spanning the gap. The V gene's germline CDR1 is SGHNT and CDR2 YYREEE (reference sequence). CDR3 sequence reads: CASSLWQGNYGYTF. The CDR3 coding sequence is TGTGCCAGCAGCTTGTGGCAGGGGAACTATGGCTACACCTTC.

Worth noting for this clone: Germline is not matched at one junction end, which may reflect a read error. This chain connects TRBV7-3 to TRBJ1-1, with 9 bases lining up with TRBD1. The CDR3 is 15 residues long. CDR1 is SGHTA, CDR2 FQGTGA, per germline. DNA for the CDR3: TGTGCCAGCGGCTTAGGGACAGGGATGAACACTGAAGCTTTCTTT. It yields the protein CASGLGTGMNTEAFF.

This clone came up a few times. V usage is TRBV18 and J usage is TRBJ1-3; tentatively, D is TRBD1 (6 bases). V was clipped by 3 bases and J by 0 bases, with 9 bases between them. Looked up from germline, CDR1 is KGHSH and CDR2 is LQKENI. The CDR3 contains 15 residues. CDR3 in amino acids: CASSPTGRSGNTIYF. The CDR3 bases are TGTGCCAGCTCACCGACAGGCCGCTCTGGAAACACCATATATTTT.

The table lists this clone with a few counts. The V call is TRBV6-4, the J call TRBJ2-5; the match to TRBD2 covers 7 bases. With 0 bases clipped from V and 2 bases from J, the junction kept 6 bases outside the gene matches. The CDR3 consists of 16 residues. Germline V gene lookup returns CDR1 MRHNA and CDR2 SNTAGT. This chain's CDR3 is CASSDSLLAEQETQYF. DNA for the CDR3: TGTGCCAGCAGTGACTCCTTGCTAGCGGAACAAGAGACCCAGTACTTC.

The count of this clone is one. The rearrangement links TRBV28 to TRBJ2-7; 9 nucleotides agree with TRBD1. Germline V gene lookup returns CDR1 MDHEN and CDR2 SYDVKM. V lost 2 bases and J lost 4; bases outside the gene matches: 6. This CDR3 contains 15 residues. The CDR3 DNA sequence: TGTGCCAGCAGTTTAGGCGGGACAGGGATTTACGAGCAGTACTTC. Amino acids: CASSLGGTGIYEQYF.

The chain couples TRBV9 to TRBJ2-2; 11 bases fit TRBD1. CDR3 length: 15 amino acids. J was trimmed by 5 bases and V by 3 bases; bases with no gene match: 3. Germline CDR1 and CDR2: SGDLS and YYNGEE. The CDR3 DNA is TGTGCCAGCAGCGGGACAGGGGGCAATACCGGGGAGCTGTTTTTT. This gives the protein CASSGTGGNTGELFF.

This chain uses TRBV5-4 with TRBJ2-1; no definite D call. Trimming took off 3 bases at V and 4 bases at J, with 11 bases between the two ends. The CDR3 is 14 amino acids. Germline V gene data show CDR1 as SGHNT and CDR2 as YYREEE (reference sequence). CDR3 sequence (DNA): TGTGCCAGCAGCTCAGCGACTGATTACAATGAGCAGTTCTTC. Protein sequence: CASSSATDYNEQFF. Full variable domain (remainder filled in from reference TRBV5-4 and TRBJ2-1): ETGVTQSPTHLIKTRGQQVTLRCSSQSGHNTVSWYQQALGQGPQFIFQYYREEENGRGNFPPRFSGLQFPNYSSELNVNALELDDSALYLCASSSATDYNEQFFGPGTRLTVL.

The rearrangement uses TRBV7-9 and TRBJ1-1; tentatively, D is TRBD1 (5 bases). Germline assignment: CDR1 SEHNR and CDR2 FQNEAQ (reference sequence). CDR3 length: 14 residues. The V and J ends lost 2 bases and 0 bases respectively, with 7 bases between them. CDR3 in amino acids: CASSLLGVNTEAFF. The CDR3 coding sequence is TGTGCCAGCAGCTTATTAGGGGTGAACACTGAAGCTTTCTTT.

CDR3 nucleotide sequence: TGTGCCAGCAGCCCACACAGGGGGCTATCTGCAGATACGCAGTATTTT. Amino acid sequence: CASSPHRGLSADTQYF. This chain links TRBV7-2 with TRBJ2-3; 9 nucleotides match TRBD1. V lost 5 bases to trimming and J lost 4 bases; unmatched junction nucleotides: 10. The CDR3 is made up of 16 amino acids. The germline V gene has CDR1 SGHTA and CDR2 FQGNSA.

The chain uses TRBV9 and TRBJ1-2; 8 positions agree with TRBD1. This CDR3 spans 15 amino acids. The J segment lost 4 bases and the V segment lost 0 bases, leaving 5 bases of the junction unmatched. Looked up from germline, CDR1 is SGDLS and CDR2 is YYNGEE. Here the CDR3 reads CASSVGSGGVYGYTF. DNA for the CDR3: TGTGCCAGCAGCGTAGGCTCAGGGGGCGTCTATGGCTACACCTTC.

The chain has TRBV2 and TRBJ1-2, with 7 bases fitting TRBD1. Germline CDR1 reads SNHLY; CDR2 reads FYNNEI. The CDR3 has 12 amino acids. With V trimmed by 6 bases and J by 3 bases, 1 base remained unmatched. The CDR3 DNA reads TGTGCCAGCAGCGGGACAGACTATGGCTACACCTTC. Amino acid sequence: CASSGTDYGYTF.

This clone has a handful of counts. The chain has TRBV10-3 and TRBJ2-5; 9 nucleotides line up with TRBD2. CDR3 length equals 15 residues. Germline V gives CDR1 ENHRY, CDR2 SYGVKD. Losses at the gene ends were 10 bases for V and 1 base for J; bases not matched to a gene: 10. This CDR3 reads CATRGSSGAQETQYF. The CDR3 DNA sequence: TGTGCCACCCGAGGGTCTAGCGGGGCCCAAGAGACCCAGTACTTC.

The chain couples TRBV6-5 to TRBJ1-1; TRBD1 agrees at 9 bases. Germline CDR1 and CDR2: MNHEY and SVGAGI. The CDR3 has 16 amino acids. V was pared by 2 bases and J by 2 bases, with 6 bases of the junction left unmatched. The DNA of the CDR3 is TGTGCCAGCAGTTACCAGGGGACAGGGTCAAACACTGAAGCTTTCTTT. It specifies CASSYQGTGSNTEAFF.

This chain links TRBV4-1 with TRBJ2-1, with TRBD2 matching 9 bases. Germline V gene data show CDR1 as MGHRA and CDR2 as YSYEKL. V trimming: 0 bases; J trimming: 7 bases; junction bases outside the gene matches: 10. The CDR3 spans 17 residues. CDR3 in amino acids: CASSQEGLAGGKNEQFF. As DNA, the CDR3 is TGCGCCAGCAGCCAAGAGGGGCTGGCGGGGGGGAAGAATGAGCAGTTCTTC.

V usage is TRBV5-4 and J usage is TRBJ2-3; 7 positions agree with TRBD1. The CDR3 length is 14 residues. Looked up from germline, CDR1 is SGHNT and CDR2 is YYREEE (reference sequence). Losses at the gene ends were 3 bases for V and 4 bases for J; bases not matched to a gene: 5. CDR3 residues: CASSSRQGADTQYF. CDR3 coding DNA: TGTGCCAGCAGCTCCCGACAGGGAGCAGATACGCAGTATTTT.

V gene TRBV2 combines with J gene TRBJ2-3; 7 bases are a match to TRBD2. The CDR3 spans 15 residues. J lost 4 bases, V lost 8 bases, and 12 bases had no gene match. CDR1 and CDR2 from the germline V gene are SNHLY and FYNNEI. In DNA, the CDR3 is TGTGCCAGCCCTCCCGGGGGGTCGCGGGCAGATACGCAGTATTTT. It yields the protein CASPPGGSRADTQYF.

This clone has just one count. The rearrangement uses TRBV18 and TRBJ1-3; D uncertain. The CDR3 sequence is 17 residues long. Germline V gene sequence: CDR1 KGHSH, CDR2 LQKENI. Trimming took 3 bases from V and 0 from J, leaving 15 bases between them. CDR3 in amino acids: CASSPSGGGHSGNTIYF. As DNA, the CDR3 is TGTGCCAGCTCACCTTCTGGAGGTGGTCACTCTGGAAACACCATATATTTT.

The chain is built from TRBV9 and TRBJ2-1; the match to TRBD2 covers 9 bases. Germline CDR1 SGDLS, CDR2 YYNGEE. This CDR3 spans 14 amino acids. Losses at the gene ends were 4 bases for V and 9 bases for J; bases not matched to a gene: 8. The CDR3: CASSPYSGRVEQFF. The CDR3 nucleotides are TGTGCCAGCAGCCCTTATAGCGGGAGAGTTGAGCAGTTCTTC. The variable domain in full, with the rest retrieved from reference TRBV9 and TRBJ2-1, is DSGVTQTPKHLITATGQRVTLRCSPRSGDLSVYWYQQSLDQGLQFLIQYYNGEERAKGNILERFSAQQFPDLHSELNLSSLELGDSALYFCASSPYSGRVEQFFGPGTRLTVL.

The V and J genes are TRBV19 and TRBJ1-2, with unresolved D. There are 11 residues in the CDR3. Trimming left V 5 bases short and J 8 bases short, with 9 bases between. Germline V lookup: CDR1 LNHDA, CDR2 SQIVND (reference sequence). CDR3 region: CASSSHIGYTF. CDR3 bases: TGTGCCAGTAGTTCTCACATAGGCTACACCTTC.

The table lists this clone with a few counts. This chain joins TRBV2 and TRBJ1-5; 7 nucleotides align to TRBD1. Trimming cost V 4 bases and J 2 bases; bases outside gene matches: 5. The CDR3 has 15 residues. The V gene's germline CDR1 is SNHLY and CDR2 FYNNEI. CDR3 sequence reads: CASSVEGGGNQPQHF. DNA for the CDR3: TGTGCCAGCAGTGTGGAAGGGGGCGGCAATCAGCCCCAGCATTTT. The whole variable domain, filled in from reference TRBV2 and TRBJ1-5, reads EPEVTQTPSHQVTQMGQEVILRCVPISNHLYFYWYRQILGQKVEFLVSFYNNEISEKSEIFDDQFSVERPDGSNFTLKIRSTKLEDSAMYFCASSVEGGGNQPQHFGDGTRLSIL.